This T cell receptor beta chain was identified during a study of neurological immune-mediated disorders. CDR1 and CDR2 from the germline V gene are KGHDR and SFDVKD. The CDR3 is 11 residues long. V gave up 4 bases and J gave up 0 bases, with 0 bases separating them. It was by 5'RACE with 10-nucleotide random UMIs that the cDNA was made. TCRdb recomputed calls from the 5' RACE reads with MiXCR, one row per CDR3 protein. The sample records some 48,000 distinct CDR3 sequences, about 9.3% being singletons. Preparation of the unsorted libraries drew on 2 million PBMCs stored at -80 C. This clonotype was seen at least ten times.

Source material: PBMCs. The chain has TRBV24-1 and TRBJ2-7; D is uncertain. This clonotype originated in a woman aged 40-49 years with HTLV-1-associated myelopathy (HAM/TSP). The CDR3 nucleotides are TGTGCCACCAGTGACTCCTACGAGCAGTACTTC. Amino acids: CATSDSYEQYF.